This T cell receptor beta chain was observed in a study of blood T cells in healthy people across ages. Study-level background: Researchers report that template switching captured about one barcoded beta molecule per two T cells.

V gave up 8 bases and J gave up 8 bases, with 18 bases separating them. Germline V CDR1 and CDR2: MNHEY, SMNVEV (reference sequence). This CDR3 region has 13 residues. General study results and limits: Diversity estimates drawn from one million T cells were deemed underestimates. Naive T cell percentage showed a strong correlation with TCR beta diversity.

PCR was performed a second time for 7 to 11 cycles using a sample-barcoded 5' primer and a J-beta primer mix. In TCRdb, the 5' RACE reads were re-called with MiXCR into one record per CDR3 protein. The sample includes hundreds of thousands of distinct CDR3 sequences, just over 55% seen only once; the top ten take roughly 26%. Every donor provided approximately 10 milliliters of peripheral blood. As for this clonotype: The antigen is unknown.

The specimen was blood. The clonotype comes from a man aged 35 to 55 in good health. The chain links TRBV27 to TRBJ1-2; D possibly corresponds to TRBD1 (6 bases). CDR3: CASRREGVSGYTF. CDR3 sequence (DNA): TGTGCCAGCCGCCGCGAGGGGGTCTCCGGCTACACCTTC.